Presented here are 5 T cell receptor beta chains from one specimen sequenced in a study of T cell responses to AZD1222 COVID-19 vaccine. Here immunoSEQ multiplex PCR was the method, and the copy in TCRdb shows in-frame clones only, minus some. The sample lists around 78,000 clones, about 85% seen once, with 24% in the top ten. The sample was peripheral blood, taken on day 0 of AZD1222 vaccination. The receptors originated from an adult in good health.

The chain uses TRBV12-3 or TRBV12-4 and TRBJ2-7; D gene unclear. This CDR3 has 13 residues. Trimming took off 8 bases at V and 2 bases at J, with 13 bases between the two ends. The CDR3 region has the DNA TGTGCCAGCGTGCTTTACGGGCCCTACGAGCAGTACTTC. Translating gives CASVLYGPYEQYF.

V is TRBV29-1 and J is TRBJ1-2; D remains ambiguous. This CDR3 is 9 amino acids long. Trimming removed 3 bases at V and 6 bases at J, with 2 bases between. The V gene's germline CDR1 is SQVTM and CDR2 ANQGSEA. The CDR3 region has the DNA TGCAGCGTTGATGATGGCTACACCTTC. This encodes CSVDDGYTF.

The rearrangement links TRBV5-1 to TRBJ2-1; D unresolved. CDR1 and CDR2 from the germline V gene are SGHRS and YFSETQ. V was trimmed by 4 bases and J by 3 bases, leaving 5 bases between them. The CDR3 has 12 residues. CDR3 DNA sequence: TGCGCCAGCAGCCTATACTACAATGAGCAGTTCTTC. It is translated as CASSLYYNEQFF.

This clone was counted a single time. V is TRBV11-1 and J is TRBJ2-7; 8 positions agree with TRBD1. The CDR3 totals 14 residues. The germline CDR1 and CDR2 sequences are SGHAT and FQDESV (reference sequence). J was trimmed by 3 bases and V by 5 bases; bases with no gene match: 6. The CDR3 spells CASSPGTGSYEQYF. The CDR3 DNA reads TGTGCCAGCAGCCCCGGGACAGGCAGCTACGAGCAGTACTTC.

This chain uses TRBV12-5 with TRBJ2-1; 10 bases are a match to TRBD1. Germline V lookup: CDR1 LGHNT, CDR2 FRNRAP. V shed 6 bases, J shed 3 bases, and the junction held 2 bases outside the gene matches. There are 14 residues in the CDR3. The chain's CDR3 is CASGRTGGYNEQFF. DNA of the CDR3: TGTGCTAGTGGGCGGACAGGGGGCTACAATGAGCAGTTCTTC. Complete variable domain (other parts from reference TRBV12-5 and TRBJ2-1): DARVTQTPRHKVTEMGQEVTMRCQPILGHNTVFWYRQTMMQGLELLAYFRNRAPLDDSGMPKDRFSAEMPDATLATLKIQPSEPRDSAVYFCASGRTGGYNEQFFGPGTRLTVL.